This T cell receptor beta chain was captured in a study of blood T cell repertoires in COVID-19 (dated by TCRdb to 2018 to 2020). Some background on the complete study: Collaborator samples came from the United States, Italy and Spain and covered acute and convalescent phases of COVID-19. Sample metadata almost always included a de-identified subject ID, COVID-19 status, age in years and sex. The repertoires were released in a freely available public database meant as a resource for research on the immune response to SARS-CoV-2. The prospective study material was composed of cDNA or gDNA derived from T cells, B-cell-depleted T cells, or PBMCs. The dataset comprised deeply sampled blood TCRbeta repertoires from subjects exposed to, actively infected with, or recovered from COVID-19. The samples were drawn from two sources: the first 160 participants of the ongoing ImmuneRACE study, and approximately 1,300 subjects contributed by 6 global collaborators. Where available, HLA class I and class II types were obtained from metadata supplied by the sample provider rather than from assay-based typing. Study-level results and caveats: The amount of clinical and demographic metadata varied by source and participant and was provided uncurated.

TCRbeta CDR3 regions were amplified from genomic DNA by means of the immunoSEQ Assay, a bias-controlled multiplex PCR. Per the source publication's procedure: The number of nucleated cells in each sample was estimated by amplification of reference gene primers within the assay. To quantify the absolute abundance of each unique TCRbeta CDR3 rearrangement, sequence reads were collapsed and filtered. For each sample, productive Simpson clonality was calculated by taking the square root of Simpson's diversity index across productive rearrangements. The table comes from immuneACCESS by way of TCRdb, which keeps in-frame sequences with V and J called. Part of the clones is missing from these tables; in studies checked, under half for an unresolved V gene and the rest for unknown reasons. That table gives V, J and clone size, and the DNA gave D and trimming. This sample lists 150,000 or so clones; 80% to 90% were detected once. The leading ten clones occupy around 15% of the sample.

In Seattle, one collaborating source enrolled patients while the infection was active and tracked those patients longitudinally over the course of disease. Collaborating institutions collected whole blood in K2EDTA tubes following their own protocols. For TCRbeta analysis, collaborators shipped samples as frozen whole blood, isolated PBMCs, or DNA extracted from either of those sample types. V sheds 1 base and J sheds 2 bases, leaving 12 bases between their ends. The CDR3 runs 15 amino acids, cysteine and phenylalanine included. Only the CDR3 DNA is retained, 45 bases long and in frame from the first base. As encoded in the germline V gene, CDR1 is MGHRA while CDR2 is YSYEKL. A word on this clone: Its target antigen remains unknown. Per-nucleotide qualities are absent, and no much larger clonotype sits a single base away.

This clonotype was obtained from a man between 18 and 35 years old with COVID-19, enrolled during active disease. Sequences were obtained from peripheral blood. Recombination connected TRBV4-1 to TRBJ2-7; the D gene cannot be resolved reliably. The CDR3 protein is CASSQAPGTAYEQYF. The sequenced DNA: TGCGCCAGCAGCCAAGCACCCGGTACGGCCTACGAGCAGTACTTC.